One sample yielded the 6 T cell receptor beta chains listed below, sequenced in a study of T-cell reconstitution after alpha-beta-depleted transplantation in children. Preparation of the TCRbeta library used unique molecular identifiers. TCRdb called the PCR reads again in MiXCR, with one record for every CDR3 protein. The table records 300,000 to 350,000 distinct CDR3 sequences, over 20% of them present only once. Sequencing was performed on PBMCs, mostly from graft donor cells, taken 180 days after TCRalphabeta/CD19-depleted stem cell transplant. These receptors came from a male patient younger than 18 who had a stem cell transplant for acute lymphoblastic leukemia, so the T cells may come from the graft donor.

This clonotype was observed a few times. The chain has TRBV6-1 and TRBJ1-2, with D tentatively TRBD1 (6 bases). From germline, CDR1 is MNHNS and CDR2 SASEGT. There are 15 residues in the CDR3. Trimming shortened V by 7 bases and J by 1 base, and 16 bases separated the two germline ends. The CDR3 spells CASTRAGARNYGYTF. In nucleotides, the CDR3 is TGTGCCAGCACACGGGCAGGGGCACGTAACTATGGCTACACCTTC.

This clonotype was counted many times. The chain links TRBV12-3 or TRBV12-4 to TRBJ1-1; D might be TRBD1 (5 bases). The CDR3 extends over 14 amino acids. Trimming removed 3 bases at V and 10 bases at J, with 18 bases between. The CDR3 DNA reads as TGTGCCAGCAGTTTCACGGGACCGACCTATGGAGCTTTCTTT. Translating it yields CASSFTGPTYGAFF.

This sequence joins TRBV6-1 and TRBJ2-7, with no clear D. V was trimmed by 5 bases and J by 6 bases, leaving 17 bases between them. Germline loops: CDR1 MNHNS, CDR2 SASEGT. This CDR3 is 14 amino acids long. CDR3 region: CASSQGLERSEQYF. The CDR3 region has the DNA TGTGCCAGCAGTCAAGGCCTCGAGCGATCCGAGCAGTACTTC.

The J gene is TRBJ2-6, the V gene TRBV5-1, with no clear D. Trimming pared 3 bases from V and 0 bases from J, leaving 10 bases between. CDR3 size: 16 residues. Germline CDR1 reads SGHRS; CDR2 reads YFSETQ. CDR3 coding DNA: TGCGCCAGCAGCTCCGTTCCCAGCTCTGGGGCCAACGTCCTGACTTTC. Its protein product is CASSSVPSSGANVLTF.

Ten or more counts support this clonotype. CDR3 in amino acids: CSASGLGEQFF. In DNA form, the CDR3 reads TGCAGTGCTAGTGGGTTAGGTGAGCAGTTCTTC. This chain links TRBV20-1 with TRBJ2-1; D remains unclear. The germline V gene has CDR1 DFQATT and CDR2 SNEGSKA (reference sequence). V lost 3 bases and J 9 bases, leaving 9 bases between the germline ends. This CDR3 comprises 11 residues.

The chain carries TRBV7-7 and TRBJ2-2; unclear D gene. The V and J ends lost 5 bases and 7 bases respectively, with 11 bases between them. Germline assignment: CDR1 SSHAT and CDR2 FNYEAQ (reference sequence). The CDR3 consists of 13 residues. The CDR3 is CASSPEQIGELFF. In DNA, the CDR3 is TGTGCCAGCAGCCCCGAACAGATCGGGGAGCTGTTTTTT. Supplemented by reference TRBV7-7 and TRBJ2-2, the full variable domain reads GAGVSQSPRYKVTKRGQDVTLRCDPISSHATLYWYQQALGQGPEFLTYFNYEAQPDKSGLPSDRFSAERPEGSISTLTIQRTEQRDSAMYRCASSPEQIGELFFGEGSRLTVL.